These 29 T cell receptor beta chains share one sample of origin, sequenced in a study of cytomegalovirus exposure and HLA in healthy donors. The PCR ran on 60 Vbeta and 13 Jbeta primers. Method: immunoSEQ multiplex PCR; TCRdb's copy keeps in-frame clones and lacks some. This repertoire shows approximately 110,000 clones, 50% to 65% found once; its top ten account for approximately 3.9%. Sequencing was done on a sample of PBMCs. These receptors were taken from a man in his thirties or forties in good health and CMV-seropositive.

The rearrangement uses TRBV5-3 and TRBJ1-6; D not resolved. TRBV5-3 is reported as an ORF; its role is uncertain. V lost 3 bases and J lost 7, with 14 bases in between. The length of the CDR3 is 15 residues. CDR3 protein: CARSSRGGLNSPLHF. The CDR3 DNA reads TGTGCCAGAAGCTCCCGTGGAGGCCTCAATTCACCCCTCCACTTT.

There are a few counts of this clone. The J gene is TRBJ2-7, the V gene TRBV30, with D possibly matching TRBD2 (6 bases). In germline, CDR1 is GTSNPN, CDR2 SVGIG (reference sequence). The V gene lost 4 bases and the J gene lost 2 bases, with 21 bases spanning the gap. CDR3 size: 16 residues. CDR3: CAWNPSGLLLPYEQYF. The CDR3 region has the DNA TGTGCCTGGAACCCTTCGGGACTCTTACTCCCCTACGAGCAGTACTTC.

This clone was seen a few times. The missing conserved phenylalanine or tryptophan at the end of this CDR3 makes a read error likely. The limits of the CDR3 on the DNA are not certain, so only TCRdb's listed CDR3 is given. The V gene is TRBV5-5, the J gene TRBJ1-1. The CDR3 has 12 amino acids, counting both end residues. From germline, CDR1 is SGHKS and CDR2 YYEKEE (reference sequence). This CDR3 reads CASSPEGGALTL.

The chain has TRBV6-4 and TRBJ2-1; the match to TRBD1 covers 8 bases. V lost 2 bases to trimming and J lost 4 bases; unmatched junction nucleotides: 7. Germline V CDR1 and CDR2: MRHNA, SNTAGT. The CDR3 runs to 16 residues. The CDR3 sequence is CASSDTDRAEYNEQFF. In DNA, the CDR3 is TGTGCCAGCAGTGACACGGACAGGGCGGAATACAATGAGCAGTTCTTC.

The V call is TRBV4-1, the J call TRBJ2-5, with D perhaps matching TRBD1 (5 bases). This CDR3 is built from 13 residues. CDR1 and CDR2 from the germline V gene are MGHRA and YSYEKL. V lost 5 bases, J lost 1 base, and 8 bases lay in between. This CDR3 is CASSRGIQETQYF. The DNA of the CDR3 is TGCGCCAGCAGCAGGGGTATCCAAGAGACCCAGTACTTC.

The chain links TRBV29-1 to TRBJ2-1; possible D gene TRBD2, 6 bases. Trimming cost V 5 bases and J 10 bases, with 12 bases left between them. The CDR3 sequence is 11 residues long. Looked up from germline, CDR1 is SQVTM and CDR2 is ANQGSEA. Here the CDR3 DNA reads TGCAGCGTTCGTCTAGCGCTCGAGCAGTTCTTC. Protein product: CSVRLALEQFF.

V is TRBV5-6 and J is TRBJ2-5, with unresolved D. This CDR3 is 12 amino acids long. V lost 4 bases and J 5 bases, leaving 9 bases between the germline ends. Germline V lookup: CDR1 SGHDT, CDR2 YYEEEE. CDR3 sequence reads: CASSPRWETQYF. The CDR3 nucleotides read TGTGCCAGCAGCCCCAGGTGGGAGACCCAGTACTTC.

J is TRBJ2-1 and V is TRBV9; 11 bases fit TRBD2. The V gene end was trimmed by 0 bases and the J gene end by 9 bases; junction bases not matched to a gene: 2. The CDR3 loop spans 14 amino acids. Germline-derived CDR1 and CDR2 are SGDLS and YYNGEE. Written as DNA, the CDR3 is TGTGCCAGCAGCGTAGTTACTAGCGGGGGTGAGCAGTTCTTC. This translates into CASSVVTSGGEQFF.

The V gene is TRBV2, the J gene TRBJ1-2; D is possibly TRBD1 (5 bases). Between the trimmed V and J ends, which lost 5 bases and 4 bases, there was a span of 14 bases. From germline, CDR1 is SNHLY and CDR2 FYNNEI. The CDR3 sequence is 14 residues long. The CDR3 sequence is CASSKQGETYGYTF. CDR3 bases: TGTGCCAGCAGTAAGCAGGGTGAGACCTATGGCTACACCTTC.

This clone appeared a few times. V is TRBV5-4 and J is TRBJ2-1; D gene unclear. The V end was cut by 0 bases, the J end by 6 bases, with 10 bases between. The CDR3 covers 14 residues. Per the germline V gene, CDR1 is SGHNT and CDR2 is YYREEE (reference sequence). The CDR3 nucleotides read TGTGCCAGCAGCTTGGAGTTGGGCCTCAATGAGCAGTTCTTC. Its translation: CASSLELGLNEQFF.

The V and J genes are TRBV5-1 and TRBJ2-1; 8 bases are shared with TRBD2. The V segment lost 7 bases and the J segment 5 bases; nucleotides outside the gene matches: 8. The length of the CDR3 is 14 residues. CDR1 is SGHRS, CDR2 YFSETQ, per germline. CDR3 DNA: TGCGCCAGCGGGGGCATAGCGGGGAACAATGAGCAGTTCTTC. This sequence encodes CASGGIAGNNEQFF.

The count of this clone is one. The chain joins TRBV27 to TRBJ1-6; D not resolved. The germline gives CDR1 MNHEY, CDR2 SMNVEV (reference sequence). This CDR3 region has 12 residues. Trimming cost V 3 bases and J 9 bases, with 6 bases left between them. This CDR3 reads CASSLGRSPLHF. In DNA form, the CDR3 reads TGTGCCAGCAGTTTGGGCCGTTCACCCCTCCACTTT.

This clone was counted once. This rearrangement joins TRBV6-1 to TRBJ2-3; 9 bases are a match to TRBD2. V was pared by 3 bases and J by 9 bases, with 7 bases of the junction left unmatched. The CDR3 runs to 14 residues. Germline V gene sequence: CDR1 MNHNS, CDR2 SASEGT. The CDR3 is CASSEVKRGETQYF. In nucleotides, the CDR3 is TGTGCCAGCAGTGAGGTGAAGCGGGGGGAAACGCAGTATTTT.

This clone came up once. The chain uses TRBV2 and TRBJ2-7, with TRBD1 matching over 7 bases. This CDR3 is built from 11 residues. The junction had 2 bases not matched to a gene; V was cut back by 6 bases and J by 6 bases. Germline loops: CDR1 SNHLY, CDR2 FYNNEI. CDR3 residues: CASSTGVEQYF. The DNA for the CDR3 is TGTGCCAGCAGCACAGGGGTCGAGCAGTACTTC.

The chain employs TRBV11-3 and TRBJ1-3; D call uncertain. CDR1 and CDR2 (germline): SGHNT, YENEEA. Trimming removed 7 bases from V and 8 bases from J, with 9 bases in between. The CDR3 loop spans 11 amino acids. The CDR3 region is CASKLLDTIYF. The CDR3, as DNA: TGTGCCAGCAAACTGTTGGACACCATATATTTT.

This clone is a singleton in its sample. The chain carries TRBV7-2 and TRBJ2-1, with TRBD1 as a possible D gene (5 bases). V gave up 5 bases and J gave up 4 bases, with 9 bases separating them. CDR3 size: 13 residues. Germline V gene lookup returns CDR1 SGHTA and CDR2 FQGNSA. CDR3 sequence reads: CASSQGHYNEQFF. CDR3 DNA sequence: TGTGCCAGCAGCCAGGGTCATTACAATGAGCAGTTCTTC.

The rearrangement uses TRBV6-5 and TRBJ1-2; no reliable D call. Trimming removed 0 bases from V and 4 bases from J, with 12 bases in between. This CDR3 comprises 15 residues. Germline V lookup: CDR1 MNHEY, CDR2 SVGAGI. The chain's CDR3 is CASSYSSGFLYGYTF. Here the CDR3 DNA reads TGTGCCAGCAGTTACTCGTCGGGGTTCCTCTATGGCTACACCTTC.

V is TRBV19 and J is TRBJ1-2; 7 bases align to TRBD1. The CDR3 has 14 residues. Germline V gives CDR1 LNHDA, CDR2 SQIVND (reference sequence). J lost 4 bases, V lost 7 bases, and 9 bases had no gene match. Written as DNA, the CDR3 is TGTGCCAGTAAGATACAGGGGTTCGGCTATGGCTACACCTTC. It codes for CASKIQGFGYGYTF.

The chain combines TRBV7-9 with TRBJ2-5, with 8 bases identical to TRBD1. The germline V gene encodes CDR1 SEHNR and CDR2 FQNEAQ (reference sequence). The CDR3 is 15 amino acids. The J segment lost 4 bases and the V segment lost 4 bases, leaving 8 bases of the junction unmatched. The CDR3 DNA sequence: TGTGCCAGCAGCTCCTCGGCAGGGGGCGTAGAGACCCAGTACTTC. Protein sequence: CASSSSAGGVETQYF.

This chain connects TRBV18 to TRBJ2-1; no reliable D call. V was cut by 2 bases and J by 7 bases, with 9 bases left in between. CDR1 is KGHSH, CDR2 LQKENI, per germline. The CDR3 is 13 amino acids. The CDR3 DNA follows: TGTGCCAGCTCACCAGAATGGCTGAATGAGCAGTTCTTC. Translating it yields CASSPEWLNEQFF. Using reference TRBV18 and TRBJ2-1 for the parts outside the CDR3, the full variable domain is NAGVMQNPRHLVRRRGQEARLRCSPMKGHSHVYWYRQLPEEGLKFMVYLQKENIIDESGMPKERFSAEFPKEGPSILRIQQVVRGDSAAYFCASSPEWLNEQFFGPGTRLTVL.

DNA for the CDR3: TGTGCCAGCAGCGCCGGACTAGCGAGGGAATCTGAGACCCAGTACTTC. It encodes CASSAGLARESETQYF. The chain joins TRBV9 to TRBJ2-5, with 9 bases that match TRBD2. Germline CDR1 reads SGDLS; CDR2 reads YYNGEE. V shed 3 bases and J 5 bases; nucleotides not matched to a gene: 11. The CDR3 length is 16 residues.

V and J are TRBV27 and TRBJ2-3, with D uncertain. Germline loops: CDR1 MNHEY, CDR2 SMNVEV (reference sequence). Trimming cost V 1 base and J 3 bases, with 8 bases left between them. This CDR3 has 14 amino acids. Here the CDR3 reads CASSLLAETDTQYF. The CDR3 bases are TGTGCCAGCAGTTTATTGGCGGAAACAGATACGCAGTATTTT.

V and J are TRBV5-1 and TRBJ2-7, with 8 bases fitting TRBD1. The CDR3 runs 15 residues. Germline CDR1 reads SGHRS; CDR2 reads YFSETQ. V dropped 3 bases and J dropped 3; count of bases not matched to a gene: 8. The CDR3 DNA reads as TGCGCCAGCAGCTCAGGTCAGGGGGCGAGCTACGAGCAGTACTTC. Amino acid sequence: CASSSGQGASYEQYF. Together with reference TRBV5-1 and TRBJ2-7, the CDR3 gives the full variable domain: KAGVTQTPRYLIKTRGQQVTLSCSPISGHRSVSWYQQTPGQGLQFLFEYFSETQRNKGNFPGRFSGRQFSNSRSEMNVSTLELGDSALYLCASSSGQGASYEQYFGPGTRLTVT.

There are a few counts of this clone. Sequence at one end of the junction differs from germline and may be a read error. The chain recombines TRBV7-9 with TRBJ2-3; D not certain. This CDR3 has 12 amino acids. Per germline, CDR1 SEHNR and CDR2 FQNEAQ (reference sequence). The CDR3, as DNA: TGTGCCAGCTGTATAAGCACTGATACGCAGTATTTT. The encoded protein is CASCISTDTQYF.

This chain connects TRBV28 to TRBJ1-3; TRBD1 matches at 8 bases. CDR1 and CDR2 (germline): MDHEN, SYDVKM. This CDR3 contains 16 residues. J lost 4 bases, V lost 5 bases, and 10 bases had no gene match. The CDR3 is CASSPGQGVYGNTIYF. The CDR3, as DNA: TGTGCCAGCAGTCCCGGACAGGGAGTCTACGGAAACACCATATATTTT. Full variable domain (remainder filled in from reference TRBV28 and TRBJ1-3): DVKVTQSSRYLVKRTGEKVFLECVQDMDHENMFWYRQDPGLGLRLIYFSYDVKMKEKGDIPEGYSVSREKKERFSLILESASTNQTSMYLCASSPGQGVYGNTIYFGEGSWLTVV.

The chain is built from TRBV7-9 and TRBJ2-3, with TRBD2 matching over 12 bases. From germline, CDR1 is SEHNR and CDR2 FQNEAQ (reference sequence). V lost 5 bases to trimming and J lost 2 bases; unmatched junction nucleotides: 5. The CDR3 runs 16 residues. CDR3 in amino acids: CASSPGLAGHTDTQYF. The DNA for the CDR3 is TGTGCCAGCAGCCCTGGACTAGCGGGGCACACAGATACGCAGTATTTT.

The chain combines TRBV6-4 with TRBJ2-3, with TRBD2 matching 8 bases. CDR1 and CDR2 (germline): MRHNA, SNTAGT. The CDR3 loop spans 13 amino acids. Trimming at V came to 3 bases and at J to 5 bases, leaving 1 base not matched to a gene. This CDR3 reads CASSERGGDTQYF. CDR3 nucleotides: TGTGCCAGCAGTGAACGGGGGGGAGATACGCAGTATTTT.

A single count supports this clone. The rearrangement links TRBV2 to TRBJ1-5; D perhaps matches TRBD1 (5 bases). Germline assignment: CDR1 SNHLY and CDR2 FYNNEI. The CDR3 covers 15 residues. Trimming cost V 6 bases and J 5 bases, with 17 bases left between them. The CDR3 protein is CASSPMGQTDQPQHF. CDR3 DNA: TGTGCCAGCAGCCCAATGGGGCAGACAGATCAGCCCCAGCATTTT.

The rearrangement uses TRBV7-2 and TRBJ2-3; 12 bases line up with TRBD2. After removal of 2 bases from V and 6 bases from J, the junction contained 6 bases not matched to a gene. Germline CDR1 reads SGHTA; CDR2 reads FQGNSA. The CDR3 has 16 residues. This CDR3 reads CASSLMGLAGWDTQYF. DNA for the CDR3: TGTGCCAGCAGCTTAATGGGACTAGCGGGCTGGGATACGCAGTATTTT.